This T cell receptor (beta chain) was captured by sequencing in a study of Ad26.COV2.S vaccination and SARS-CoV-2 variants. Broader study findings: The placebo group had lower spike-specific TCR breadth than the vaccine recipients did.

Remarks on this clone: Its antigen is as yet unknown.

This table comes from immunoSEQ multiplex PCR, and its TCRdb copy is limited to in-frame clones, with some not included. The sample shows around 300,000 clones, 85% to 90% of them seen only once. Treatment given: about 20 received Ad26.COV2.S at low or high dose, single or two shots; about five received placebo; per-sample allocation not given. Samples came from day 63 after the first vaccine or placebo injection. The vaccine antigen was prefusion-stabilized Wuhan SARS-CoV-2 spike. Germline-derived CDR1 and CDR2 are SGDLS and YYNGEE. V lost 2 bases and J lost 6; bases outside the gene matches: 9. The CDR3 loop spans 15 amino acids.

The material sequenced was peripheral blood, taken in a trial of Ad26.COV2.S vaccine versus placebo. The clonotype was recovered from a person aged 18-60 years who received the Ad26.COV2.S COVID-19 vaccine or a placebo. The chain carries TRBV9 and TRBJ2-3; 7 bases match TRBD2. CDR3 DNA: TGTGCCAGCAGCGTCGACGGACTAGATTTGGATACGCAGTATTTT. Translated: CASSVDGLDLDTQYF.